This T cell receptor (beta chain) was captured in a study of blood T cell repertoires in COVID-19 (dated by TCRdb to 2020 to 2021). General notes on the study: Samples covering the acute and convalescent phases of COVID-19 were provided by collaborators in the United States, Italy and Spain. The repertoires were released in a freely available public database intended as a resource for research on the immune response to SARS-CoV-2. Subjects who had been exposed to COVID-19, were actively infected with it, or had recovered from it provided the deeply sampled blood TCRbeta repertoires that made up the dataset. Where HLA class I and class II types were available, the types were taken from metadata supplied by the sample provider, not from assay-based typing. A de-identified subject ID, COVID-19 status, age in years and sex were almost always included in the sample metadata. The material from the prospective study consisted of cDNA or gDNA derived from T cells, B-cell-depleted T cells, or PBMCs. Samples were obtained from the ongoing ImmuneRACE study (first 160 participants) and from 1,254 subjects provided by 6 global collaborators. The study at large found these results: How much clinical and demographic metadata was included differed by source and by participant, and the metadata was provided uncurated.

TCRbeta CDR3 regions were amplified from genomic DNA using the immunoSEQ Assay, a bias-controlled multiplex PCR. On the study's bioinformatics: The number of nucleated cells in each sample was estimated by amplification of reference gene primers within the assay. Sequence reads were collapsed and filtered to measure the absolute abundance of every unique TCRbeta CDR3 rearrangement. For each sample, productive Simpson clonality was calculated as the square root of Simpson's diversity index across productive rearrangements. TCRdb carries this immuneACCESS record with in-frame sequences only. Its versions omit some clonotypes, under half of them owing to an unresolved V gene in the studies checked, with the rest unexplained. Clone size and the V and J calls come from that table; the DNA yielded D and trimming. The sample table shows about 120,000 clones, and roughly 84% are seen once. The ten largest clonotypes hold 3.9% of the sample.

The CDR3 measures 17 amino acids from cysteine to phenylalanine. Only CDR3 DNA remains: 51 bases, in frame from the first base. CDR1 and CDR2 (LGHDT, YNNKEL) derive from the germline V gene (reference sequence). From V the trimming removes 4 bases and from J it removes 4 bases, while the gene matches leave 7 bases of the junction unaccounted for. The collaborating institutions used their own protocols to collect whole blood in K2EDTA tubes. For TCRbeta analysis, collaborator samples were shipped as frozen whole blood, as isolated PBMCs, or as DNA extracted from either sample type. Remarks on this clone: Its specific antigen is unknown. Base-call qualities are not available, and no considerably larger clone is one nucleotide away.

This chain joins TRBV3-1 (or the pseudogene TRBV3-2) to TRBJ2-1; TRBD2 aligns with 13 central bases. Sequencing was performed on peripheral blood. The TCR comes from a man aged 60 to 69 with acute or convalescent COVID-19. The CDR3 here reads CASSRSPGLAGYNEQFF. The sequenced DNA: TGTGCCAGCAGCCGATCTCCGGGACTAGCGGGATACAATGAGCAGTTCTTC.